This T cell receptor (beta chain) emerged from a study of patients and donors after allogeneic stem cell transplantation. This CDR3 is built from 13 residues. Per germline, CDR1 MGHRA and CDR2 YSYEKL. Trimming stripped 1 base from V and 2 bases from J, with 5 bases between. TCRdb re-called the RT-PCR reads through MiXCR, storing one row per CDR3 protein. The sample records about 160,000 distinct CDR3 sequences, 24% being singletons. This clonotype came up once. The sequencing input was blood, either unsorted or a sorted T cell fraction (not recorded which). The chain employs TRBV4-1 and TRBJ1-1; D call uncertain. This sequence originates from a human donor who was either an allogeneic HSCT recipient or a stem cell or donor lymphocyte infusion donor (not recorded which). It is not recorded whose cells these are; they may come from a transplant donor. CDR3 in DNA: TGCGCCAGCAGCCAAGTCCCAAACACTGAAGCTTTCTTT. Its translation: CASSQVPNTEAFF.